One sample yielded the 11 T cell receptor beta chains listed below, sequenced in a study of vaccination effects on CD4 cells after COVID-19. Data came from immunoSEQ multiplex PCR; TCRdb stores just in-frame clones and leaves some out. Of 68,000 or so clones in the sample, 80% were seen once. No antigen is known for these receptors. Antigen-specific CD4+ T cells expanded by the ViraFEST assay with viral peptide pools were then sequenced. With approximately 9 days of culture completed, CD4+ T cells were isolated. Recipients of the vaccine had no prior SARS-CoV-2 infection and negative nucleocapsid antibodies. The sequences come from CD4+ T cells from PBMCs cultured with SARS-CoV-2 spike peptides, collected before COVID-19 vaccination. These receptors all stem from a human donor who received a COVID-19 vaccine.

The chain uses TRBV9 and TRBJ2-2; TRBD2 aligns across 10 bases. The CDR3 is 16 residues long. Germline CDR1 reads SGDLS; CDR2 reads YYNGEE. V gave up 1 base and J gave up 1 base; unmatched junction bases: 1. The CDR3 spells CASSVSSGGNTGELFF. CDR3 DNA: TGTGCCAGCAGCGTATCTAGCGGGGGGAACACCGGGGAGCTGTTTTTT. The full variable domain, completed using reference TRBV9 and TRBJ2-2, is DSGVTQTPKHLITATGQRVTLRCSPRSGDLSVYWYQQSLDQGLQFLIQYYNGEERAKGNILERFSAQQFPDLHSELNLSSLELGDSALYFCASSVSSGGNTGELFFGEGSRLTVL.

The chain employs TRBV19 and TRBJ2-3; D gene ambiguous. V gave up 1 base and J gave up 1 base, with 6 bases separating them. The germline V gene has CDR1 LNHDA and CDR2 SQIVND (reference sequence). This CDR3 contains 14 residues. Here the CDR3 reads CASSIGLGTDTQYF. The CDR3 DNA reads TGTGCCAGTAGTATAGGGCTAGGCACAGATACGCAGTATTTT.

The chain employs TRBV4-1 and TRBJ1-3, with D hard to call. V dropped 1 base and J dropped 0 bases, with 13 bases sitting between them. Germline values: CDR1 MGHRA, CDR2 YSYEKL. The CDR3 consists of 17 residues. This chain's CDR3 is CASSQGDNAFSGNTIYF. The CDR3 nucleotides read TGCGCCAGCAGCCAAGGTGACAATGCCTTCTCTGGAAACACCATATATTTT.

The count of this clone is one. The genes are TRBV11-2 and TRBJ2-3; D gene ambiguous. Trimming removed 3 bases from V and 3 bases from J, with 10 bases in between. CDR3 size: 14 residues. CDR1 and CDR2 from the germline V gene are SGHAT and FQNNGV. CDR3 in DNA: TGTGCCAGCAGCTTGGCAGCCTTGACAGATACGCAGTATTTT. Encoded protein: CASSLAALTDTQYF.

The chain combines TRBV10-2 with TRBJ1-5; D possibly corresponds to TRBD1 (5 bases). CDR3 length: 14 residues. Germline CDR1 is WSHSY and CDR2 is SAAADI. V was cut by 6 bases and J by 5 bases, with 14 bases left in between. CDR3 sequence: CASSAGLNHQPQHF. The CDR3 DNA reads TGCGCCAGCAGCGCGGGGCTCAACCATCAGCCCCAGCATTTT.

V and J are TRBV5-1 and TRBJ2-4; 8 bases agree with TRBD1. Germline V CDR1 and CDR2: SGHRS, YFSETQ. J gave up 2 bases and V 3 bases, and 7 bases lay outside the gene matches. The CDR3 is made up of 16 amino acids. The DNA for the CDR3 is TGCGCCAGCAGCTCTGGACAGGGAGAGACCAAAAACATTCAGTACTTC. Protein product: CASSSGQGETKNIQYF.

This clone appeared once. The chain uses TRBV29-1 and TRBJ2-7, with D perhaps TRBD1 (5 bases). The ends were cut back, 8 bases at V and 2 bases at J, with 19 bases in the middle. This CDR3 region has 14 residues. The germline V gene has CDR1 SQVTM and CDR2 ANQGSEA. CDR3 sequence: CSRRTTQYAYEQYV. CDR3 coding DNA: TGCAGCCGTAGGACAACCCAGTACGCCTACGAGCAGTACGTC.

This clone was observed a handful of times. The chain recombines TRBV4-2 with TRBJ2-7, with D unresolved. The CDR3 loop spans 14 amino acids. The germline gives CDR1 LGHNA, CDR2 YNFKEQ. V shed 0 bases and J shed 0 bases, with 6 bases lying between them. The CDR3 is CASSQEKDSYEQYV. DNA of the CDR3: TGTGCCAGCAGCCAAGAGAAGGACTCCTACGAGCAGTACGTC.

The chain carries TRBV4-1 and TRBJ1-2, with D unclear. Looked up from germline, CDR1 is MGHRA and CDR2 is YSYEKL. This CDR3 spans 15 amino acids. Trimming shortened V by 0 bases and J by 0 bases, and 8 bases separated the two germline ends. CDR3 in DNA: TGCGCCAGCAGCCAAGACCTTAAAGCTAACTATGGCTACACCTTC. Translated: CASSQDLKANYGYTF.

This clone occurred once. The chain combines TRBV24-1 with TRBJ1-5; the D is unclear. V was cut by 5 bases and J by 2 bases, with 9 bases left in between. The CDR3 is 14 amino acids. Germline V gene lookup returns CDR1 KGHDR and CDR2 SFDVKD. CDR3 sequence reads: CATSAGSGNQPQHF. As DNA, the CDR3 is TGTGCCACCAGTGCGGGAAGTGGCAATCAGCCCCAGCATTTT.

This chain links TRBV7-2 with TRBJ2-7; 9 bases fit TRBD1. This CDR3 comprises 15 residues. The V segment lost 5 bases and the J segment 0 bases; nucleotides outside the gene matches: 5. Per germline, CDR1 SGHTA and CDR2 FQGNSA. CDR3 sequence: CASSRTGDRSYEQYV. The CDR3 DNA reads TGTGCCAGCAGCAGGACAGGGGATCGCTCCTACGAGCAGTACGTC.